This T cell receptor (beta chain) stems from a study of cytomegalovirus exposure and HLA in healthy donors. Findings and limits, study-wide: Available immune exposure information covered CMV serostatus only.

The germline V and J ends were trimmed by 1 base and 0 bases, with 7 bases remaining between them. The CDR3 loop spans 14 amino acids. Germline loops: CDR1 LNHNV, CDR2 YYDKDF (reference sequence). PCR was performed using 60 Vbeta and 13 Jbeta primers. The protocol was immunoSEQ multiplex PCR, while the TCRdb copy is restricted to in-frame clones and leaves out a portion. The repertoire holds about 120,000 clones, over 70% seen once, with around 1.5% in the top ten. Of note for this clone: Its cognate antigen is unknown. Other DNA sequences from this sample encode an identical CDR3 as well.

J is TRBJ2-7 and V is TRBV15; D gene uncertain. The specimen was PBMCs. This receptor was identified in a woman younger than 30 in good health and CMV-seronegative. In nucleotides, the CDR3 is TGTGCCACCAGCAGAGGTGGCAGCTCCTACGAGCAGTACTTC. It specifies CATSRGGSSYEQYF.